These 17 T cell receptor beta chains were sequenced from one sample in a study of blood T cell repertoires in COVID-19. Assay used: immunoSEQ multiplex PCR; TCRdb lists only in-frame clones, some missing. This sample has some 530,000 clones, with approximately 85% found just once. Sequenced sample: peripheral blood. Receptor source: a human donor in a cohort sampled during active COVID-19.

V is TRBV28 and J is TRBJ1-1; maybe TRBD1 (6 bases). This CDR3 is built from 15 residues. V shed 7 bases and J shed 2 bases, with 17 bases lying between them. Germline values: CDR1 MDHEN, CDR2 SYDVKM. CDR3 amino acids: CASKPWGGSNTEAFF. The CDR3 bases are TGTGCCAGCAAGCCCTGGGGGGGCTCAAACACTGAAGCTTTCTTT.

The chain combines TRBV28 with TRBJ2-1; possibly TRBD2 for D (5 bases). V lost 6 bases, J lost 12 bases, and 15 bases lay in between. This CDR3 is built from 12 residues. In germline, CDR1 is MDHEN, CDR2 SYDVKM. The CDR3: CASRIQSGGQFF. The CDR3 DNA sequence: TGTGCCAGCAGAATACAATCCGGAGGGCAGTTCTTC.

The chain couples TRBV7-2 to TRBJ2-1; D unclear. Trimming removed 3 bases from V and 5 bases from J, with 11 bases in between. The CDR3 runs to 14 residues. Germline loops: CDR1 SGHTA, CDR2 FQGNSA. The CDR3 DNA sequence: TGTGCCAGCAGCTTTTCACTTAATAACAATGAGCAGTTCTTC. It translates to CASSFSLNNNEQFF.

In nucleotides, the CDR3 is TGTGCCAGTAGGAGGAACTTGGACAGCCTCATGAACACTGAAGCTTTCTTT. Translated: CASRRNLDSLMNTEAFF. V gene TRBV19 combines with J gene TRBJ1-1; perhaps TRBD1 as D (6 bases). This CDR3 contains 17 residues. Germline V CDR1 and CDR2: LNHDA, SQIVND (reference sequence). V lost 6 bases, J lost 0 bases, and 20 bases lay in between.

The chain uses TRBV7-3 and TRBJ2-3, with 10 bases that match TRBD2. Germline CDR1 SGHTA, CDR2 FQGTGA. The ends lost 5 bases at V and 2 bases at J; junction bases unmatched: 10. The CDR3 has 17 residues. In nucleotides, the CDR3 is TGTGCCAGCAGCCCCCCAAGAGCGGGAGGGACCACAGATACGCAGTATTTT. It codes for CASSPPRAGGTTDTQYF.

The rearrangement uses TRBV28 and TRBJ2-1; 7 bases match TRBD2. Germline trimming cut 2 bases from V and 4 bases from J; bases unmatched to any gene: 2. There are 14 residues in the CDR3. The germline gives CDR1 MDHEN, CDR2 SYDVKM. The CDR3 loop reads CASSLLAVYNEQFF. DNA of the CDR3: TGTGCCAGCAGTTTACTAGCGGTATACAATGAGCAGTTCTTC. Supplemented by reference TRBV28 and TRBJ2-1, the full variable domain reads DVKVTQSSRYLVKRTGEKVFLECVQDMDHENMFWYRQDPGLGLRLIYFSYDVKMKEKGDIPEGYSVSREKKERFSLILESASTNQTSMYLCASSLLAVYNEQFFGPGTRLTVL.

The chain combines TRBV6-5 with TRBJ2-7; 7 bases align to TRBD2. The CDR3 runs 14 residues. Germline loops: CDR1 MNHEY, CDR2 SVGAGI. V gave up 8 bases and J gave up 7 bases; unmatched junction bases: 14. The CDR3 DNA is TGTGCCAGCCACCGTCGGGAGGTCGAGGGGGAGCAGTACTTC. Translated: CASHRREVEGEQYF.

The CDR3 is CASSFGTRGPDTQYF. The CDR3 DNA reads TGTGCCAGCAGCTTCGGGACTAGGGGCCCAGATACGCAGTATTTT. V usage is TRBV11-2 and J usage is TRBJ2-3; the match to TRBD2 covers 8 bases. Germline CDR1 and CDR2: SGHAT and FQNNGV. Trimming took 3 bases from V and 4 from J; bases not matched to a gene: 6. The CDR3 consists of 15 residues.

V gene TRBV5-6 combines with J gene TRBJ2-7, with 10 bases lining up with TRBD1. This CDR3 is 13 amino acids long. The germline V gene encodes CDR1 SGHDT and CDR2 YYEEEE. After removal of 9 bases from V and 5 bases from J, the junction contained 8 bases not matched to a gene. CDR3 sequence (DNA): TGTGCCACCAACCGACAGGGGGCCCACGAGCAGTACTTC. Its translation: CATNRQGAHEQYF.

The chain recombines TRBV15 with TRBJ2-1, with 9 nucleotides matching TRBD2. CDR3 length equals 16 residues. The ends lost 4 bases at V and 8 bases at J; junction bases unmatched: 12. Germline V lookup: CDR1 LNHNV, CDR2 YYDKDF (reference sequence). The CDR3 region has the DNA TGTGCCACCAGCAAATCGACTAGCGGAGTGGGCGATGAGCAGTTCTTC. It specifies CATSKSTSGVGDEQFF.

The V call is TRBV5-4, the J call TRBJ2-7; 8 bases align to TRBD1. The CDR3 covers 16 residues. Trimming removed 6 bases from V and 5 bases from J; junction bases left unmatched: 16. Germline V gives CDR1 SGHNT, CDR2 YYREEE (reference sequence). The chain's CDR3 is CASTSGIRTGSNEQYF. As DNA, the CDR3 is TGTGCCAGCACCTCGGGGATTAGGACAGGGTCGAACGAGCAGTACTTC.

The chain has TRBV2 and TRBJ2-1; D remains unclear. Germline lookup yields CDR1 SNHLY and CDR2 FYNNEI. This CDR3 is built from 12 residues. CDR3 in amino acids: CVPGVRYNEQFF. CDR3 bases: TGTGTCCCAGGTGTCCGATACAATGAGCAGTTCTTC.

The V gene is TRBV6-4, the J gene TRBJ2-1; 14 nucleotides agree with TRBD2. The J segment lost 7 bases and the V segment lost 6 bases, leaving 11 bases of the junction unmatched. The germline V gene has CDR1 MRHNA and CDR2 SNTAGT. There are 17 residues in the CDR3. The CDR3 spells CASRRSGTSGRANEQFF. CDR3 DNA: TGTGCCAGCAGAAGAAGCGGGACTAGCGGGAGAGCTAATGAGCAGTTCTTC.

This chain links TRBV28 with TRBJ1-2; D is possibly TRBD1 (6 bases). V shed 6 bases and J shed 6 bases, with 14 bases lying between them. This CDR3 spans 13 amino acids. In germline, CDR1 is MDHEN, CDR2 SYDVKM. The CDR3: CASSQGPGDGYTF. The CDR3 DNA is TGTGCCAGCAGCCAGGGGCCAGGGGATGGCTACACCTTC.

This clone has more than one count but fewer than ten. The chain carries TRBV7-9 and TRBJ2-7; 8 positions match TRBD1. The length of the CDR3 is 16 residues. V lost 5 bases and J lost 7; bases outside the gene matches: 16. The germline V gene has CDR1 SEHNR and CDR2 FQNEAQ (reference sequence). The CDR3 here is CASSTPAVTGVWEQYF. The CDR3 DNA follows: TGTGCCAGCAGCACGCCGGCGGTGACAGGGGTTTGGGAGCAGTACTTC. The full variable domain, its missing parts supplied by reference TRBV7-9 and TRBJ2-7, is DTGVSQNPRHKITKRGQNVTFRCDPISEHNRLYWYRQTLGQGPEFLTYFQNEAQLEKSRLLSDRFSAERPKGSFSTLEIQRTEQGDSAMYLCASSTPAVTGVWEQYFGPGTRLTVT.

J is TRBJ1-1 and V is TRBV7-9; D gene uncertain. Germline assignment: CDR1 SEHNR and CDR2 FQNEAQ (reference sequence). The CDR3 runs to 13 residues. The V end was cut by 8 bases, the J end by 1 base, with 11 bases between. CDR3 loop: CASCRMGNTEAFF. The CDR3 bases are TGTGCCAGCTGCAGGATGGGGAACACTGAAGCTTTCTTT.

The CDR3 sequence is CASSLVLGQGHNEQFF. The CDR3 nucleotides read TGTGCCAGCAGCTTAGTTTTGGGACAGGGACACAATGAGCAGTTCTTC. This chain joins TRBV7-3 and TRBJ2-1; TRBD1 matches 9 bases. The germline CDR1 and CDR2 sequences are SGHTA and FQGTGA. V lost 2 bases, J lost 5 bases, and 7 bases stayed unmatched. This CDR3 has 16 amino acids.